This T cell receptor beta chain originates from a study of metastatic and nonmetastatic thyroid tumors. Overall study context: The comparison covered peripheral blood and tumor or nodule tissue in malignant and benign thyroid patients.

Study observations and caveats: Benign nodules were reported to have significantly lower TCR beta diversity than malignant thyroid tumors, in blood and tumor.

In its sample, this clone was seen many times. Its antigen remains unidentified. Authors' methods: A classifier for distant metastasis in papillary thyroid cancer was constructed using CDR3 differences observed across clinicopathological groups. TCRdb called clones again from the PCR reads with MiXCR. These V and J calls rely on TCRdb rather than the paper's analysis. The sample lists 25,000 or so clones; under 30% were seen once. V was shortened by 2 bases and J by 0 bases, with 12 bases between the two germline ends. Germline loops: CDR1 SGHKS, CDR2 YYEKEE (reference sequence). The CDR3 runs to 16 residues. Among the patients, none had received any treatment before thyroid surgery.

The clonotype originates from a female donor with papillary thyroid cancer or a benign thyroid nodule (not recorded which). Some clones in this sample may be carry-over from other donors' samples. The sample consisted of blood. The V call is TRBV5-5, the J call TRBJ2-1, with D possibly being TRBD1 or TRBD2 (5 bases each). The CDR3: CASSLLPGGSYNEQFF. CDR3 nucleotide sequence: TGTGCCAGCAGCTTACTCCCTGGGGGCTCCTACAATGAGCAGTTCTTC.